Given below is one T cell receptor (beta chain) in context. This clonotype occurred a few times. Its binding antigen is unknown. Base qualities are not provided; no much larger clone lies one nucleotide away. The V and J ends are trimmed by 5 bases and 12 bases, leaving 14 bases between them. The germline V gene yields KGHSH for CDR1 and LQKENI for CDR2. CDR3 length: 12 amino acids, cysteine to phenylalanine. The entry retains the CDR3 DNA only, 36 bases that are in frame from base 1. The data stem from a study of response to subunit inactivated influenza vaccine (dated by TCRdb to about 2018). With regard to the full study: To follow how T cells responded to a trivalent subunit inactivated influenza vaccine, the researchers relied on deep quantitative profiling of the T cell receptor repertoire.

The study at large found these results: According to the authors, only a limited number of new T cells may be recruited by each seasonal influenza vaccination.

Library method: RT-PCR. TCRdb shows the sequencer as Illumina HiSeq 2500. TCRdb redid the processing of the public reads, applying fastp at Q25 and MiXCR, and retained in-frame beta chains. Under each unique CDR3 protein, matching rows form one entry showing the most common genes and DNA. The sample table holds under 550,000 distinct CDR3 sequences, of which less than 10% were seen once. 10% to 15% of the sample is in the top ten clones. The TCR was taken from a man aged 50 to 69 who received an inactivated influenza vaccine. Donor details come from another sample of the same person, matched by shared clones. The material was PBMCs from blood, obtained around 25 months after vaccination. The receptor chain draws on TRBV18 and TRBJ2-1; D gene: possibly TRBD2, on 7 matching bases. The CDR3 is CASSTRGEGQFF. In nucleotide form, the sequence is TGTGCCAGCTCAACGAGGGGGGAGGGGCAGTTCTTC.